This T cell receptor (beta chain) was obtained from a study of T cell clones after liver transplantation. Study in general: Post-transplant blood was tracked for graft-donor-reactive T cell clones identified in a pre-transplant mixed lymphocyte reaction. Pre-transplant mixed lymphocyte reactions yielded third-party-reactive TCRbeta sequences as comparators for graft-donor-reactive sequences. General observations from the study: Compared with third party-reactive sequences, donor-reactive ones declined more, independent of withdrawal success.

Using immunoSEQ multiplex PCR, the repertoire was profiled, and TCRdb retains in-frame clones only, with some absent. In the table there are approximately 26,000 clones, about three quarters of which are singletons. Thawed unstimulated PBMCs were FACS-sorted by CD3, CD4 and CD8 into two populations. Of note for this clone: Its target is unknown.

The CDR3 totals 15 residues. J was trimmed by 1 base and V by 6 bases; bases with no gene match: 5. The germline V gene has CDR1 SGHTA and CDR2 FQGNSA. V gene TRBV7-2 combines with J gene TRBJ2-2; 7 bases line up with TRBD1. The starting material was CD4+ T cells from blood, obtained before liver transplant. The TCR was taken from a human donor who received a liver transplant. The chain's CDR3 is CASRTRTGNTGELFF. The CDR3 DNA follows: TGTGCCAGCAGAACCCGGACAGGGAACACCGGGGAGCTGTTTTTT.